Below, one TCR beta chain is given with its context. Its cognate antigen is unknown. All of the donors resided in Nashville, Tennessee, and each was a Caucasian adult. Measured with immunoSEQ multiplex PCR; TCRdb has only the in-frame clones, and not every one. The data show roughly 380,000 clones, around 96% seen once. The source of the sample is a study of shared clonotypes between healthy human individuals. As for the study in general: Donors had three CD4 naive, three CD4 memory, two CD8 naive and one CD8 memory plate apiece.

Study results and limitations: Memory subsets had estimated richness that was generally smaller than that of naive subsets.

The CDR3 length is 16 residues. With 6 bases clipped from V and 2 bases from J, the junction kept 8 bases outside the gene matches. Germline CDR1 reads LNHDA; CDR2 reads SQIVND (reference sequence). The sequence came from a man in his thirties or forties in good health. Sequenced material: memory CD8+ T cells sorted from blood. The subset was: CD45RO+ cells pooled with CCR7-negative TemRA cells. This chain uses TRBV19 with TRBJ1-5; 9 bases align to TRBD1. CDR3 DNA sequence: TGTGCCAGTAGCACCATCGACAGGGGGGGCAATCAGCCCCAGCATTTT. Translated: CASSTIDRGGNQPQHF.